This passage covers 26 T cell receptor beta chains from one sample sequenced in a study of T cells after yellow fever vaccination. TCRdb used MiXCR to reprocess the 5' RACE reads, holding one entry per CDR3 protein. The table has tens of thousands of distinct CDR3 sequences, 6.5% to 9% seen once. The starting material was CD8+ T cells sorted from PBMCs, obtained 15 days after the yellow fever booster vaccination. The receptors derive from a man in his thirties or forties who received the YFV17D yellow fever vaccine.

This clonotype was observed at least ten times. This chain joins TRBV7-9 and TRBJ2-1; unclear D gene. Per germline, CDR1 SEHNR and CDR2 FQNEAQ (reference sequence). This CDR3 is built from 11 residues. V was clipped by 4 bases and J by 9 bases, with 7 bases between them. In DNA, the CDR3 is TGTGCCAGCAGCTCAATCGGTGAGCAGTTCTTC. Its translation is CASSSIGEQFF.

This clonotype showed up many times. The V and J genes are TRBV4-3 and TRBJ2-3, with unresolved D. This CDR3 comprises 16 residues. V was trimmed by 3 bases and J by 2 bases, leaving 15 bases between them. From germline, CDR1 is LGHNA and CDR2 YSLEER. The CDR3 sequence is CASSQEVDENTDTQYF. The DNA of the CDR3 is TGCGCCAGCAGCCAGGAAGTAGACGAGAACACAGATACGCAGTATTTT.

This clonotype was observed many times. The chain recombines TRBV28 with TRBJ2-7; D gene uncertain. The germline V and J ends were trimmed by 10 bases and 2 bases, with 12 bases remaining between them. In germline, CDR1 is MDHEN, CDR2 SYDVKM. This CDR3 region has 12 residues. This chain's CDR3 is CATSLIAYEQYF. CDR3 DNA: TGTGCCACCTCCCTAATCGCCTACGAGCAGTACTTC.

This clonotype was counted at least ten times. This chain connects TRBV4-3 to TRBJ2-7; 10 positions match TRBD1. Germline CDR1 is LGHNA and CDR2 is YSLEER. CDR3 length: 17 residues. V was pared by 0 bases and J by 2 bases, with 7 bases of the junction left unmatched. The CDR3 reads CASSQDWAGQGTYEQYF. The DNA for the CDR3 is TGCGCCAGCAGCCAAGATTGGGCGGGACAGGGGACCTACGAGCAGTACTTC.

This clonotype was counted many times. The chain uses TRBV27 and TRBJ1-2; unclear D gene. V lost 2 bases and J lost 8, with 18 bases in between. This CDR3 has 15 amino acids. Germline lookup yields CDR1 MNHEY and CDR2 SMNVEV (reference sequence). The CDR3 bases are TGTGCCAGCAGTTTACACCCGAATGGTAATGGGGGCTACACCTTC. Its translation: CASSLHPNGNGGYTF.

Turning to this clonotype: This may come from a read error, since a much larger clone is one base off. CDR3 DNA sequence: TGCAGCGTTTTACCAGATATGGGACAGCGTAACATTCAGTACTTC. Translated: CSVLPDMGQRNIQYF. The chain couples TRBV29-1 to TRBJ2-4, with 7 bases fitting TRBD1. CDR1 and CDR2 (germline): SQVTM, ANQGSEA. V lost 5 bases to trimming and J lost 7 bases; unmatched junction nucleotides: 14. CDR3 size: 15 residues. The whole variable domain, remainder taken from reference TRBV29-1 and TRBJ2-4, is SAVISQKPSRDICQRGTSLTIQCQVDSQVTMMFWYRQQPGQSLTLIATANQGSEATYESGFVIDKFPISRPNLTFSTLTVSNMSPEDSSIYLCSVLPDMGQRNIQYFGAGTRLSVL.

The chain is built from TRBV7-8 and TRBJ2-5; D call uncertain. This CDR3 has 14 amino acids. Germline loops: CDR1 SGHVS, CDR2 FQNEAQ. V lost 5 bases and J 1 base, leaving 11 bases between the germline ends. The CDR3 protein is CASSLMGSQETQYF. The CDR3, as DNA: TGTGCCAGCAGCCTCATGGGCTCCCAAGAGACCCAGTACTTC.

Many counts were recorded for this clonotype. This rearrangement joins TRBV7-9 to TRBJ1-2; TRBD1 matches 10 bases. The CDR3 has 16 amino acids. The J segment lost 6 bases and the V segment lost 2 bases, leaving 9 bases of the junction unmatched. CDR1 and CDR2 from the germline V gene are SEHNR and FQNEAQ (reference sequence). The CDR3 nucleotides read TGTGCCAGCAGCTTACCAGGGACAGGGGAGGAGGATGGCTACACCTTC. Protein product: CASSLPGTGEEDGYTF.

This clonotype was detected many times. CDR3 amino acids: CSVIAGMNTGELFF. DNA for the CDR3: TGCAGCGTCATAGCGGGGATGAACACCGGGGAGCTGTTTTTT. The chain is built from TRBV29-1 and TRBJ2-2; 8 nucleotides align to TRBD2. From germline, CDR1 is SQVTM and CDR2 ANQGSEA. V shed 6 bases, J shed 1 base, and the junction held 4 bases outside the gene matches. The CDR3 consists of 14 residues.

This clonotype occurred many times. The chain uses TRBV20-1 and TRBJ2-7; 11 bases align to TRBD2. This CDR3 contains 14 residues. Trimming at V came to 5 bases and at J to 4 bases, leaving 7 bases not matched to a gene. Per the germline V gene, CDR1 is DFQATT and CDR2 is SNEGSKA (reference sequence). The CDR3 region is CSASPGLADYEQYF. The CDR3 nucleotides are TGCAGTGCTTCACCGGGACTAGCGGATTACGAGCAGTACTTC.

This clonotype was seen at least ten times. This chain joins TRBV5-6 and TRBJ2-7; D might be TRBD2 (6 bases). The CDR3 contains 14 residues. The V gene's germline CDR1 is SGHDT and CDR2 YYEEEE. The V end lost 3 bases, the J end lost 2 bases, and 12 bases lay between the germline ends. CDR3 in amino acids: CASSSSREPYEQYF. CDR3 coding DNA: TGTGCCAGCAGCTCATCCCGGGAGCCCTACGAGCAGTACTTC. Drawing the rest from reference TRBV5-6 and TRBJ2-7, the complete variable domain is DAGVTQSPTHLIKTRGQQVTLRCSPKSGHDTVSWYQQALGQGPQFIFQYYEEEERQRGNFPDRFSGHQFPNYSSELNVNALLLGDSALYLCASSSSREPYEQYFGPGTRLTVT.

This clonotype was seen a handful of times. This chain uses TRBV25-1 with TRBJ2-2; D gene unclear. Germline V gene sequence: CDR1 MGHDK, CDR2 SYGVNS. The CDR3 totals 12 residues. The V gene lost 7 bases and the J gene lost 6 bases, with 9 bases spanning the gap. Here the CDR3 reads CASKLGSGELFF. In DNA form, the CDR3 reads TGTGCCAGCAAACTGGGGTCCGGGGAGCTGTTTTTT.

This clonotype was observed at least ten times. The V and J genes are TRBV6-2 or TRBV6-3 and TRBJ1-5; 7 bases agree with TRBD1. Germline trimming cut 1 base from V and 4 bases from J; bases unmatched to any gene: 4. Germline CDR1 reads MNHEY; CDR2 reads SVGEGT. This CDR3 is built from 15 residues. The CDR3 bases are TGTGCCAGCAGTTACTATGGGACAGCGAATCAGCCCCAGCATTTT. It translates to CASSYYGTANQPQHF.

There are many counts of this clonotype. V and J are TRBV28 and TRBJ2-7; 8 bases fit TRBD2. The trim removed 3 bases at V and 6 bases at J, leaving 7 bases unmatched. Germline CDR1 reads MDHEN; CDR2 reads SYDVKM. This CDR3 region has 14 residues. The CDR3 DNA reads TGTGCCAGCAGTTTCATAGCGGGACCGCTCGAGCAGTACTTC. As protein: CASSFIAGPLEQYF.

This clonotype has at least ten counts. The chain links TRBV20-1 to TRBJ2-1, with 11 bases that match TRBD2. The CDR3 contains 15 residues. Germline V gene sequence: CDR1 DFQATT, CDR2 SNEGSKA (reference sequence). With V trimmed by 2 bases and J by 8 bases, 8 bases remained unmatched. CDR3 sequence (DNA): TGCAGTGCTAGATGGCTAGCGGGAGGCCGGGATGAGCAGTTCTTC. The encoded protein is CSARWLAGGRDEQFF.

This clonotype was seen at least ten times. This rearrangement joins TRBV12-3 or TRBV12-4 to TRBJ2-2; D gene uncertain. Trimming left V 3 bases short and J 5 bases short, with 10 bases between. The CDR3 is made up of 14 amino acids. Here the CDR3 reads CASSLLGLTGELFF. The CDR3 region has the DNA TGTGCCAGCAGTTTGCTGGGATTAACCGGGGAGCTGTTTTTT.

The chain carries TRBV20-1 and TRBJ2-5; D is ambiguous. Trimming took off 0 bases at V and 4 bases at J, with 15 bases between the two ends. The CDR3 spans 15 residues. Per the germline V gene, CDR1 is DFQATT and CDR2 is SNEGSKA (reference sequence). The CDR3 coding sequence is TGCAGTGCTAGAGATCGAGTCCGAGTAGGAGAGACCCAGTACTTC. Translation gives CSARDRVRVGETQYF.

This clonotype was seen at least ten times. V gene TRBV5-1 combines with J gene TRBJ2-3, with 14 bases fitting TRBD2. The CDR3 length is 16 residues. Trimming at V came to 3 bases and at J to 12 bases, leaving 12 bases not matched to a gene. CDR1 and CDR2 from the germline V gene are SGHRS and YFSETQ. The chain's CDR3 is CASSSTSGRAYEIQYF. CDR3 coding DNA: TGCGCCAGCAGCTCGACTAGCGGGAGGGCCTATGAGATTCAGTATTTT.

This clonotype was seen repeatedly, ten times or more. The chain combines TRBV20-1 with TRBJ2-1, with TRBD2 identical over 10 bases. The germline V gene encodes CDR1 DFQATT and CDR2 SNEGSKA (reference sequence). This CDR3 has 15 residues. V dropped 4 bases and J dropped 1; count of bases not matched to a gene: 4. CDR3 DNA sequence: TGCAGTGCTAAGGGACTAGCGAGTTCCTACAATGAGCAGTTCTTC. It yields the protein CSAKGLASSYNEQFF.

CDR3: CASSLGGTGVYEQYF. CDR3 sequence (DNA): TGTGCCAGCAGCTTGGGCGGGACAGGGGTCTACGAGCAGTACTTC. This chain links TRBV5-4 with TRBJ2-7, with 10 bases aligning to TRBD1. The CDR3 totals 15 residues. From germline, CDR1 is SGHNT and CDR2 YYREEE (reference sequence). Losses at the gene ends were 0 bases for V and 3 bases for J; bases not matched to a gene: 3.

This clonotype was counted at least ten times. CDR3 nucleotides: TGCAGCGTTGTTCCCCCTGGCTACTATGGCTACACCTTC. Translating gives CSVVPPGYYGYTF. The chain joins TRBV29-1 to TRBJ1-2; D gene ambiguous. Trimming pared 4 bases from V and 3 bases from J, leaving 12 bases between. Germline V gives CDR1 SQVTM, CDR2 ANQGSEA. This CDR3 region has 13 residues.

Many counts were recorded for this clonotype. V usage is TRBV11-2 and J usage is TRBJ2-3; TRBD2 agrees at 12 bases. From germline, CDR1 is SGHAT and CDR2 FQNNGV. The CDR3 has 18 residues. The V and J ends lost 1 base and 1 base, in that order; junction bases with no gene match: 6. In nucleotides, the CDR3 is TGTGCCAGCAGCTTAGTCGGGACTAGCGGGTCCTGCACAGATACGCAGTATTTT. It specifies CASSLVGTSGSCTDTQYF.

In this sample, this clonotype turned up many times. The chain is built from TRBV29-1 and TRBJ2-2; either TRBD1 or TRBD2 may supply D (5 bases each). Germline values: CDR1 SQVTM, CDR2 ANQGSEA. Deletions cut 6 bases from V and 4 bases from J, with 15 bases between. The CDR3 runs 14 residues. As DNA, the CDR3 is TGCAGCGTCGCCCCCCGGGACGGCACCGGGGAGCTGTTTTTT. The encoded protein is CSVAPRDGTGELFF.

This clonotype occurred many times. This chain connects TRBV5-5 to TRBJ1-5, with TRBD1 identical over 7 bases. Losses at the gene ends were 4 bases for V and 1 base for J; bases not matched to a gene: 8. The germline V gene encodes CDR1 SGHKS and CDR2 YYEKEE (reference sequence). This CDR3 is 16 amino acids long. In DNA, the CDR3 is TGTGCCAGCAGCGATGTGAGGGGGCTGAGCAATCAGCCCCAGCATTTT. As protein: CASSDVRGLSNQPQHF. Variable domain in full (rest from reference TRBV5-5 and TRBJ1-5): DAGVTQSPTHLIKTRGQQVTLRCSPISGHKSVSWYQQVLGQGPQFIFQYYEKEERGRGNFPDRFSARQFPNYSSELNVNALLLGDSALYLCASSDVRGLSNQPQHFGDGTRLSIL.

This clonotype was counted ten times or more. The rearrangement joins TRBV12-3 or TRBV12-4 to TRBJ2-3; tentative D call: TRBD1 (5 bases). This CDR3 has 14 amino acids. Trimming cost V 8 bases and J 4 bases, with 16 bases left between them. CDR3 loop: CASREWLGADTQYF. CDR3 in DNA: TGTGCCAGCCGCGAATGGCTAGGGGCAGATACGCAGTATTTT.

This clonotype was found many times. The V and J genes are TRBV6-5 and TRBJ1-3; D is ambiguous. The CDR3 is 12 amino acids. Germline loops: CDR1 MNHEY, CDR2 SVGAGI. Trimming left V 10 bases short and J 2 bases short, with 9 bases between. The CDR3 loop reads CAIQTTGNTIYF. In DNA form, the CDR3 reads TGTGCCATTCAGACTACTGGAAACACCATATATTTT.